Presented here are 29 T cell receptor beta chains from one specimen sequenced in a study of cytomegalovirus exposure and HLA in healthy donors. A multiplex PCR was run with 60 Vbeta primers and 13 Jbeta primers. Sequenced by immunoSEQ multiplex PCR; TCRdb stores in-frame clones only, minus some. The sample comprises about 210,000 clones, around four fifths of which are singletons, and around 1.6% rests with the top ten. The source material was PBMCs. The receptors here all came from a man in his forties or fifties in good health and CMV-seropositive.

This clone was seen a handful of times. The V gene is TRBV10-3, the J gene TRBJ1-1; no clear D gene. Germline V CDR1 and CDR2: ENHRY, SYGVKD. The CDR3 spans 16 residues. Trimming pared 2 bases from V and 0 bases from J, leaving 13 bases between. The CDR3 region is CAISEKLERVNTEAFF. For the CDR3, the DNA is TGTGCCATCAGTGAGAAACTGGAACGGGTGAACACTGAAGCTTTCTTT.

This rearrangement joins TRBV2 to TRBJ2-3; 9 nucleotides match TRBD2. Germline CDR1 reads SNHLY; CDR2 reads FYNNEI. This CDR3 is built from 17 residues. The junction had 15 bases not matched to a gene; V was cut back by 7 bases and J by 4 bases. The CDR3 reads CASIISGGRAGPDTQYF. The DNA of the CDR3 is TGTGCCAGCATCATAAGCGGCGGGAGGGCGGGGCCAGATACGCAGTATTTT.

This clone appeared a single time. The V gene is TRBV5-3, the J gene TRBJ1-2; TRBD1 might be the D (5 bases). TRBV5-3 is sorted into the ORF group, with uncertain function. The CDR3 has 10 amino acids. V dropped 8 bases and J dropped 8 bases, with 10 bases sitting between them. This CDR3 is CASPTAGYTF. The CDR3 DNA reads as TGTGCCAGTCCGACAGCCGGCTACACCTTC.

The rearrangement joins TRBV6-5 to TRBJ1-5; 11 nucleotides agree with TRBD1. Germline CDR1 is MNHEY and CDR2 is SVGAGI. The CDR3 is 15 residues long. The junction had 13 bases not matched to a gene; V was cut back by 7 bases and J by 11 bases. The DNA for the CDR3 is TGTGCCAGCATGGGTGCGGGACAGGGGGGTTGGTCCCAGCATTTT. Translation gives CASMGAGQGGWSQHF.

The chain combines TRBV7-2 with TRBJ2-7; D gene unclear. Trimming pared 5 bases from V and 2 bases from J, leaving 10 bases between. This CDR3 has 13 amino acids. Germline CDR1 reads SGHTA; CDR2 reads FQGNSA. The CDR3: CASSRTDTYEQYF. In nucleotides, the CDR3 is TGTGCCAGCAGCCGAACAGATACCTACGAGCAGTACTTC.

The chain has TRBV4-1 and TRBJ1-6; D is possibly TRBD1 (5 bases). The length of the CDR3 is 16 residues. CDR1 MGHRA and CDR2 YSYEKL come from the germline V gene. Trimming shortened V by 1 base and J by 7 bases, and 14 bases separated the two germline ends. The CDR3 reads CASSQAQGTLNSPLHF. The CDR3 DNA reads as TGCGCCAGCAGCCAAGCCCAGGGAACCCTAAATTCACCCCTCCACTTT.

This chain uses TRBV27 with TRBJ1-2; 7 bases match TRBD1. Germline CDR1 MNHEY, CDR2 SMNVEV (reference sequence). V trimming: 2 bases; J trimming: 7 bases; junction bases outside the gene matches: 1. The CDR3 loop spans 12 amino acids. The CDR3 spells CASSLRGLGYTF. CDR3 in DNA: TGTGCCAGCAGTTTAAGGGGGCTTGGCTACACCTTC.

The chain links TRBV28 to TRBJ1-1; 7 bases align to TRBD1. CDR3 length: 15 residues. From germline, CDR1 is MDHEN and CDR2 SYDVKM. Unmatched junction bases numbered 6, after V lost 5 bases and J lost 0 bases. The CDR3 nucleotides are TGTGCCAGCAGTGTAGACAGGGCCATGAACACTGAAGCTTTCTTT. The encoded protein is CASSVDRAMNTEAFF. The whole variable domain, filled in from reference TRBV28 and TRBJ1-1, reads DVKVTQSSRYLVKRTGEKVFLECVQDMDHENMFWYRQDPGLGLRLIYFSYDVKMKEKGDIPEGYSVSREKKERFSLILESASTNQTSMYLCASSVDRAMNTEAFFGQGTRLTVV.

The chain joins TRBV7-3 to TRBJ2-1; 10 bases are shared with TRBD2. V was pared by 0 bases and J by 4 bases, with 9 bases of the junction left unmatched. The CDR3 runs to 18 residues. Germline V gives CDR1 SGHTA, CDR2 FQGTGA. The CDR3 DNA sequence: TGTGCCAGCAGCTTAACCCAGAGGGGTAGCGGGAGGTACAATGAGCAGTTCTTC. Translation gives CASSLTQRGSGRYNEQFF.

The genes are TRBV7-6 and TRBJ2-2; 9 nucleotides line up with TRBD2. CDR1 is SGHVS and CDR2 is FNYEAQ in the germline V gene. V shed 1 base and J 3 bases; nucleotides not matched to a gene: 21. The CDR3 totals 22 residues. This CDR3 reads CASSLGPRSGTSQGTDTGELFF. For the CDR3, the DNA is TGTGCCAGCAGCTTAGGTCCCCGATCCGGGACTAGCCAAGGGACGGACACCGGGGAGCTGTTTTTT.

CDR3 region: CASTDRDRGRVGTDTQYF. DNA for the CDR3: TGTGCCAGCACAGATCGGGACAGGGGGCGGGTGGGCACAGATACGCAGTATTTT. The chain joins TRBV27 to TRBJ2-3; 12 bases align to TRBD1. The trim removed 7 bases at V and 1 base at J, leaving 12 bases unmatched. From germline, CDR1 is MNHEY and CDR2 SMNVEV (reference sequence). The CDR3 length is 18 residues.

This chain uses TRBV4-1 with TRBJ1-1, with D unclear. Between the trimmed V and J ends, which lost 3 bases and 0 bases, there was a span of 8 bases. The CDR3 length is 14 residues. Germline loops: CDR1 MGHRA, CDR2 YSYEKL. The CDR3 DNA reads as TGCGCCAGCAGCCACAACAGCATGAACACTGAAGCTTTCTTT. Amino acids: CASSHNSMNTEAFF.

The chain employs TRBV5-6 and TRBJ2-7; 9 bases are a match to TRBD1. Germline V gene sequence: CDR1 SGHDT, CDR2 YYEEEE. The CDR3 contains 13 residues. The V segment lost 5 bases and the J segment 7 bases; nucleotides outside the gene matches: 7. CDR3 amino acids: CASRSQGASEQYF. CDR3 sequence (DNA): TGTGCCAGCAGATCACAGGGGGCAAGTGAGCAGTACTTC.

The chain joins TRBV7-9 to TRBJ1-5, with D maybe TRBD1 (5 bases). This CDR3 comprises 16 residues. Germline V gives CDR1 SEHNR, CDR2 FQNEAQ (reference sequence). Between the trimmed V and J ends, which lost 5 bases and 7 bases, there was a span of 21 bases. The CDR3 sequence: CASSGFGADKGQPQHF. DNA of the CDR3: TGTGCCAGCAGCGGCTTTGGGGCGGATAAAGGCCAGCCCCAGCATTTT.

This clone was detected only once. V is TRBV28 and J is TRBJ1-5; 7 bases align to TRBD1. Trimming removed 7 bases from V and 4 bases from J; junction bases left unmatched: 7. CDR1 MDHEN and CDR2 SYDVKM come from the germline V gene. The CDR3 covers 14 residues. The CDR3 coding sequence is TGTGCCAGCAACTTACAGGGGAAGAATCAGCCCCAGCATTTT. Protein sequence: CASNLQGKNQPQHF. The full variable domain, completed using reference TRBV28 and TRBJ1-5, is DVKVTQSSRYLVKRTGEKVFLECVQDMDHENMFWYRQDPGLGLRLIYFSYDVKMKEKGDIPEGYSVSREKKERFSLILESASTNQTSMYLCASNLQGKNQPQHFGDGTRLSIL.

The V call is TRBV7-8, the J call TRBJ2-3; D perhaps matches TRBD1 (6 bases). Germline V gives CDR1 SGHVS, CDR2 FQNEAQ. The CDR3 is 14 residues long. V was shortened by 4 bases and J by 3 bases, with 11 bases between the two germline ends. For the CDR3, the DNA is TGTGCCAGCAGCTCCGGACAGTGGACAGATACGCAGTATTTT. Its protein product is CASSSGQWTDTQYF. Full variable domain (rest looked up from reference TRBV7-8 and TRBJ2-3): GAGVSQSPRYKVAKRGQDVALRCDPISGHVSLFWYQQALGQGPEFLTYFQNEAQLDKSGLPSDRFFAERPEGSVSTLKIQRTQQEDSAVYLCASSSGQWTDTQYFGPGTRLTVL.

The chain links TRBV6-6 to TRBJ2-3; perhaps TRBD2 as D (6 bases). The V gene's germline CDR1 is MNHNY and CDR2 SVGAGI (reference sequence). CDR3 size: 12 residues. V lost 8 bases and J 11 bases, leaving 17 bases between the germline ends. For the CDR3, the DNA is TGTGCCAGCCACACTGCCGGGGGTAAGCAGTATTTT. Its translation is CASHTAGGKQYF.

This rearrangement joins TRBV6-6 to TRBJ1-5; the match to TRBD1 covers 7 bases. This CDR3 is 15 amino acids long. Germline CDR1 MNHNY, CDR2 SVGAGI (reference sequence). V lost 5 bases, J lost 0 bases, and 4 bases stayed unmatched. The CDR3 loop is CASSKQGPSNQPQHF. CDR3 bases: TGTGCCAGCAGTAAACAGGGGCCTAGCAATCAGCCCCAGCATTTT.

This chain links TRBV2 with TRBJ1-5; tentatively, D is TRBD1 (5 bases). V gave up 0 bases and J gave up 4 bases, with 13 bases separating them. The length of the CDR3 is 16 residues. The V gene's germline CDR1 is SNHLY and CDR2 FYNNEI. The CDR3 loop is CASSEARGLRNQPQHF. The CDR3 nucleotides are TGTGCCAGCAGTGAAGCTAGGGGATTGAGGAATCAGCCCCAGCATTTT.

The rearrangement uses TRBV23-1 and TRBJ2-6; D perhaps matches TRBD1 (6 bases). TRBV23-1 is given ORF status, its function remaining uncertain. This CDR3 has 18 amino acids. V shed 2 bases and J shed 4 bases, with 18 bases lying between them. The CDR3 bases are TGCGCCAGCAGTCAACCCCCGGGACACCCGAGCGGGGCCAACGTCCTGACTTTC. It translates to CASSQPPGHPSGANVLTF.

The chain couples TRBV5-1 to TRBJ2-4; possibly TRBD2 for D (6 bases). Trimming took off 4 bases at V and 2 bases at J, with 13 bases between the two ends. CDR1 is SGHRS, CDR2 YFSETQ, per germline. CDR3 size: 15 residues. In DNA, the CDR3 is TGCGCCAGCAGCCCGGAGGGTTATTCCAAAAACATTCAGTACTTC. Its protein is CASSPEGYSKNIQYF. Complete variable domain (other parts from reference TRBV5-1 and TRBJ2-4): KAGVTQTPRYLIKTRGQQVTLSCSPISGHRSVSWYQQTPGQGLQFLFEYFSETQRNKGNFPGRFSGRQFSNSRSEMNVSTLELGDSALYLCASSPEGYSKNIQYFGAGTRLSVL.

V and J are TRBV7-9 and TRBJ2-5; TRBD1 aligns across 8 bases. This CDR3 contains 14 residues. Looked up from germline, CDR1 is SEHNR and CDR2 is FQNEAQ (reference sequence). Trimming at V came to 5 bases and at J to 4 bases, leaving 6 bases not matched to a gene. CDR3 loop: CASSRTGSAETQYF. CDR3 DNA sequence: TGTGCCAGCAGCCGGACAGGGAGTGCAGAGACCCAGTACTTC.

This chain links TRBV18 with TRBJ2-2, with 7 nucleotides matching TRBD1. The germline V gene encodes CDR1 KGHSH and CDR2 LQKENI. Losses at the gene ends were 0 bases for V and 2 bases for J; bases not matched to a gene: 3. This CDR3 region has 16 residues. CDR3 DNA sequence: TGTGCCAGCTCACCACCTAGACAGGGAAACACCGGGGAGCTGTTTTTT. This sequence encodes CASSPPRQGNTGELFF.

CDR3 DNA: TGTGCCAGCAGCTCCGGGGGTGAAGCTTTCTTT. This encodes CASSSGGEAFF. The chain recombines TRBV7-9 with TRBJ1-1, with D possibly being TRBD1 (5 bases). CDR1 is SEHNR, CDR2 FQNEAQ, per germline (reference sequence). The CDR3 sequence is 11 residues long. Trimming pared 4 bases from V and 7 bases from J, leaving 7 bases between.

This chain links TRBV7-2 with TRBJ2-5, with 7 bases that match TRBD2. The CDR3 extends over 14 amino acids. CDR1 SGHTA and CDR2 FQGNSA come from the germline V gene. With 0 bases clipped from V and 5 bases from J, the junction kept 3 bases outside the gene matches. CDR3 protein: CASSLAGGVETQYF. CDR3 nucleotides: TGTGCCAGCAGCTTAGCGGGAGGGGTTGAGACCCAGTACTTC.

The CDR3 is CASSQKTSTDTQYF. The DNA for the CDR3 is TGCGCCAGCAGTCAAAAGACTAGCACAGATACGCAGTATTTT. The J gene is TRBJ2-3, the V gene TRBV23-1; D is uncertain. TRBV23-1 has ORF status, its function being uncertain. This CDR3 spans 14 amino acids. Trimming pared 2 bases from V and 0 bases from J, leaving 6 bases between.

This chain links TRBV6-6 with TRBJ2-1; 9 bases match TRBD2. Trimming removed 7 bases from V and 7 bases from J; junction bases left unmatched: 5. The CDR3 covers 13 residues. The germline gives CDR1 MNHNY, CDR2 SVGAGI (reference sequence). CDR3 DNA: TGTGCCAGCAATATAGCGGGAGCAAATGAGCAGTTCTTC. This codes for CASNIAGANEQFF.

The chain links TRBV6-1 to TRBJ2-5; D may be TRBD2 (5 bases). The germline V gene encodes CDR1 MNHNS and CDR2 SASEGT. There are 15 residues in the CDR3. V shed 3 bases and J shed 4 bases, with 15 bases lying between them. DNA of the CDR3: TGTGCCAGCAGTGAGGGAGTGCAGGTTGCAGAGACCCAGTACTTC. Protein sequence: CASSEGVQVAETQYF.

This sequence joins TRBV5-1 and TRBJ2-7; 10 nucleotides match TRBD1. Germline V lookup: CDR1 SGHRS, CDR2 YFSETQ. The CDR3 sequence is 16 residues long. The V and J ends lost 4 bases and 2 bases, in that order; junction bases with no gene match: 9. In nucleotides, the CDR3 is TGCGCCAGCAGCCTTGGGGCCGGGACAGGGGCCTACGAGCAGTACTTC. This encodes CASSLGAGTGAYEQYF.